Reported below is one T cell receptor (beta chain). The CDR3 covers 14 residues. Looked up from germline, CDR1 is KGHSH and CDR2 is LQKENI. The V segment lost 6 bases and the J segment 5 bases; nucleotides outside the gene matches: 5. Profiling relied on immunoSEQ multiplex PCR, and the TCRdb table lists in-frame clones only, not all of them. This sample has 150,000 or so clones; around 94% occur once, and the top ten carry approximately 15%. This sample is part of a study of control samples from healthy donors and cancer patients. This chain uses TRBV18 with TRBJ2-1; 9 bases are shared with TRBD2. What was sequenced was PBMCs. The clonotype originates from a man aged 60-69 years with colorectal cancer. CDR3 nucleotide sequence: TGTGCCAGCTCTCTCCAGCGGGGGGACAATGAGCAGTTCTTC. This translates into CASSLQRGDNEQFF.